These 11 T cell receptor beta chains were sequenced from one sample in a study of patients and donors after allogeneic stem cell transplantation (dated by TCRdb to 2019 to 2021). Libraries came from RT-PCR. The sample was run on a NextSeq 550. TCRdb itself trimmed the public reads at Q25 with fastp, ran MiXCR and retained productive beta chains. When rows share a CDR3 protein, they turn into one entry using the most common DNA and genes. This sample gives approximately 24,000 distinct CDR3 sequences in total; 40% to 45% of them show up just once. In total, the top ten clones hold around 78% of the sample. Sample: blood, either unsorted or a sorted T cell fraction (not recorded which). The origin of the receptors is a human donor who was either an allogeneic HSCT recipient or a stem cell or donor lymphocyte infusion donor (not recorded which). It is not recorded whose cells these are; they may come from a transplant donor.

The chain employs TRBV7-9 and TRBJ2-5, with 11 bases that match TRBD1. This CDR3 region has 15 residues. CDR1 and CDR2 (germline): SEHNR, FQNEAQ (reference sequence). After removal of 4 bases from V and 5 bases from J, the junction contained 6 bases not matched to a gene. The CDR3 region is CASSSGQGARETQYF. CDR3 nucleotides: TGTGCCAGCAGCTCCGGACAGGGGGCGAGGGAGACCCAGTACTTC.

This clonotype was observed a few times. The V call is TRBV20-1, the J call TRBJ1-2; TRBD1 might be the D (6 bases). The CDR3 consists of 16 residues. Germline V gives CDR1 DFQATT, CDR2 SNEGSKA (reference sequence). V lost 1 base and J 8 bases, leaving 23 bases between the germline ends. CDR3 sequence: CSARGGRDILKSGYTF. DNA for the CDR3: TGCAGTGCTAGAGGGGGCCGGGACATCCTAAAATCGGGCTACACCTTC.

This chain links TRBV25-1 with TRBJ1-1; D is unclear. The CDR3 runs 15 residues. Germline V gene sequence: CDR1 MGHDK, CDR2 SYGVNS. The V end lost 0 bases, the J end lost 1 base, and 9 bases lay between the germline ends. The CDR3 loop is CASSEYQEWNTEAFF. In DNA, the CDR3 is TGTGCCAGCAGTGAATATCAGGAGTGGAACACTGAAGCTTTCTTT.

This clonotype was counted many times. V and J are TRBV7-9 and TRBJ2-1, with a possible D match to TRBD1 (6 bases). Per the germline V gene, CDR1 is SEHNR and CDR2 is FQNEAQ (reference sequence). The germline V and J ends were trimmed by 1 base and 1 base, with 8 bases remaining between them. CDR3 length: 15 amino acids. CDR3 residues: CASSLVTGSYNEQFF. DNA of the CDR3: TGTGCCAGCAGCTTAGTTACAGGGTCCTACAATGAGCAGTTCTTC. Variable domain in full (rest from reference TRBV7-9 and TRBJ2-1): DTGVSQNPRHKITKRGQNVTFRCDPISEHNRLYWYRQTLGQGPEFLTYFQNEAQLEKSRLLSDRFSAERPKGSFSTLEIQRTEQGDSAMYLCASSLVTGSYNEQFFGPGTRLTVL.

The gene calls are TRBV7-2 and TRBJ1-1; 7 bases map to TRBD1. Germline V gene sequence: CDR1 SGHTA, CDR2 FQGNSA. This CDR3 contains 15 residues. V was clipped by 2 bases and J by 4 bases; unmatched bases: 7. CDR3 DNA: TGTGCCAGCAGCTTAAATTACAGGGGTGGCACTGAAGCTTTCTTT. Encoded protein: CASSLNYRGGTEAFF. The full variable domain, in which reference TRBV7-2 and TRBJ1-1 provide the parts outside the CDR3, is GAGVSQSPSNKVTEKGKDVELRCDPISGHTALYWYRQSLGQGLEFLIYFQGNSAPDKSGLPSDRFSAERTGGSVSTLTIQRTQQEDSAVYLCASSLNYRGGTEAFFGQGTRLTVV.

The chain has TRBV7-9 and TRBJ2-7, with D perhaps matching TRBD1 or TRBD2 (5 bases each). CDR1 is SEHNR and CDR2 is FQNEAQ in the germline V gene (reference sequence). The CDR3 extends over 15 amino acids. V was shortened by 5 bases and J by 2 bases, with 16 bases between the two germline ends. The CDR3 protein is CASSTWGYRPYEQYF. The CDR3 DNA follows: TGTGCCAGCAGCACTTGGGGGTACCGACCCTACGAGCAGTACTTC.

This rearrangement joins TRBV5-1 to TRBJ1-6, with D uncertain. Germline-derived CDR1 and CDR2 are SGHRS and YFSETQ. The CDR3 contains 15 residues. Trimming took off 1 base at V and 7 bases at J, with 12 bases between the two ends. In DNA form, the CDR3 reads TGCGCCAGCAGCTTGATCCAGGCTGGGAATTCACCCCTCCACTTT. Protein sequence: CASSLIQAGNSPLHF.

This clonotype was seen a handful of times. The CDR3 here is CASSTSGTNYGYTF. The DNA of the CDR3 is TGTGCCAGCAGCACATCCGGGACAAACTATGGCTACACCTTC. This chain joins TRBV12-3 or TRBV12-4 and TRBJ1-2; D might be TRBD1 (6 bases). The CDR3 consists of 14 residues. Deletions cut 6 bases from V and 2 bases from J, with 13 bases between.

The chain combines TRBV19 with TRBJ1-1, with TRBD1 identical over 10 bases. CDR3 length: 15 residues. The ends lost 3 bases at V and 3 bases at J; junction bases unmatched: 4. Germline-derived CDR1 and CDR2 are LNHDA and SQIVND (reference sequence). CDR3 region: CASSIGTGADTEAFF. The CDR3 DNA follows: TGTGCCAGTAGTATCGGGACAGGGGCGGACACTGAAGCTTTCTTT.

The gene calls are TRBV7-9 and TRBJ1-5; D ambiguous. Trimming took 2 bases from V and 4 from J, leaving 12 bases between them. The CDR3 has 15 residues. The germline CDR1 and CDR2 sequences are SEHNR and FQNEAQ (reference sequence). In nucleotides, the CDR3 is TGTGCCAGCAGCTTACAAGAGGGCAGTAATCAGCCCCAGCATTTT. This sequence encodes CASSLQEGSNQPQHF.

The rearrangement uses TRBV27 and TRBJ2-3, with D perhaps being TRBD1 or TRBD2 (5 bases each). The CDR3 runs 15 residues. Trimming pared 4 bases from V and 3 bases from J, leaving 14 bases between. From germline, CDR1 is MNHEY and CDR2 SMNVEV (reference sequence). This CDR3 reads CASSSPWDDTDTQYF. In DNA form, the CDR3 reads TGTGCCAGCAGTTCCCCTTGGGACGATACAGATACGCAGTATTTT.